What follows are 12 T cell receptor beta chains derived from one specimen sequenced in a study of CD4 T cells in relation to SARS-CoV-2 and coronaviruses. Antigen specificity for these receptors is unknown. Using immunoSEQ multiplex PCR, the repertoire was profiled, and TCRdb retains in-frame clones only, with some absent. The sample lists about 20,000 clones, just under 75% occurring once. Before the COVID-19 pandemic, during about 2011-2019, CD4+ T cells were taken from unexposed donors. After 10 to 11 days of culture, CD4+ T cells were isolated. Input material: CD4+ T cells from PBMCs, cultured in vitro. The receptor source for this set is a human donor in good health.

The sample holds a few counts of this clone. The rearrangement links TRBV27 to TRBJ1-2, with TRBD1 identical over 7 bases. Germline V gene sequence: CDR1 MNHEY, CDR2 SMNVEV (reference sequence). Trimming at V came to 9 bases and at J to 8 bases, leaving 15 bases not matched to a gene. The CDR3 consists of 14 residues. CDR3 nucleotides: TGTGCCAGTAGACAGGGAGCGACGTCGAGCGGCTACACCTTC. Its translation: CASRQGATSSGYTF.

The chain employs TRBV18 and TRBJ1-1, with TRBD1 matching 7 bases. The CDR3 totals 14 residues. Germline-derived CDR1 and CDR2 are KGHSH and LQKENI. J lost 6 bases, V lost 6 bases, and 10 bases had no gene match. CDR3 nucleotide sequence: TGTGCCAGCTCCCCGGACAGGAAGGTTCCTGAAGCTTTCTTT. Amino acids: CASSPDRKVPEAFF.

This clone was recorded a few times. The chain uses TRBV3-1 (or the pseudogene TRBV3-2) and TRBJ1-6; 8 nucleotides match TRBD1. Per the germline V gene, CDR1 is LGHDT and CDR2 is YNNKEL (reference sequence). V gave up 5 bases and J gave up 10 bases; unmatched junction bases: 7. The CDR3 covers 14 residues. For the CDR3, the DNA is TGTGCCAGCAGCGCGGGACAGGTCGAATCACCCCTCCACTTT. It is translated as CASSAGQVESPLHF.

This chain links TRBV18 with TRBJ2-5; 7 bases agree with TRBD2. V shed 1 base and J 5 bases; nucleotides not matched to a gene: 7. Germline V lookup: CDR1 KGHSH, CDR2 LQKENI. The CDR3 contains 15 residues. CDR3 residues: CASSPREGMMETQYF. CDR3 sequence (DNA): TGTGCCAGCTCACCACGGGAGGGTATGATGGAGACCCAGTACTTC.

This chain uses TRBV30 with TRBJ2-3; D call uncertain. Germline assignment: CDR1 GTSNPN and CDR2 SVGIG (reference sequence). This CDR3 contains 13 residues. V shed 4 bases and J shed 3 bases, with 11 bases lying between them. CDR3 region: CAWNFGRTDTQYF. The DNA of the CDR3 is TGTGCCTGGAATTTCGGCAGGACAGATACGCAGTATTTT.

This chain uses TRBV28 with TRBJ1-5, with TRBD1 identical over 10 bases. The length of the CDR3 is 15 residues. V shed 6 bases and J 4 bases; nucleotides not matched to a gene: 6. CDR1 MDHEN and CDR2 SYDVKM come from the germline V gene. The CDR3: CASRTGGIENQPQHF. The CDR3 nucleotides read TGTGCCAGCAGGACAGGGGGCATCGAGAATCAGCCCCAGCATTTT.

The count of this clone is one. The chain has TRBV5-1 and TRBJ1-2; D unclear. The germline V and J ends were trimmed by 4 bases and 4 bases, with 14 bases remaining between them. Germline CDR1 reads SGHRS; CDR2 reads YFSETQ. The CDR3 length is 14 residues. The CDR3 loop is CASSPEGALYGYTF. The CDR3 DNA reads TGCGCCAGCAGCCCGGAGGGCGCCCTCTATGGCTACACCTTC.

This clone was seen only once. The CDR3 DNA is TGCAGCGTTGGGAAGGGGGCGAGCGACACCGGGGAGCTGTTTTTT. As protein: CSVGKGASDTGELFF. The chain recombines TRBV29-1 with TRBJ2-2; 7 nucleotides align to TRBD1. Per the germline V gene, CDR1 is SQVTM and CDR2 is ANQGSEA. Trimming removed 4 bases from V and 3 bases from J; junction bases left unmatched: 8. The CDR3 spans 15 residues.

The V call is TRBV19, the J call TRBJ1-1; 9 bases match TRBD1. Germline V CDR1 and CDR2: LNHDA, SQIVND (reference sequence). The V gene end was trimmed by 4 bases and the J gene end by 3 bases; junction bases not matched to a gene: 6. The CDR3 has 15 amino acids. CDR3 bases: TGTGCCAGTAGTAAGGGGACAGGGTTAGACACTGAAGCTTTCTTT. The encoded protein is CASSKGTGLDTEAFF.

This chain joins TRBV18 and TRBJ2-3; 8 bases are a match to TRBD1. V was pared by 6 bases and J by 5 bases, with 7 bases of the junction left unmatched. Germline-derived CDR1 and CDR2 are KGHSH and LQKENI. This CDR3 spans 14 amino acids. CDR3 bases: TGTGCCAGCTCTCGTCCCGGGACAGGAGATACGCAGTATTTT. This sequence encodes CASSRPGTGDTQYF.

The rearrangement links TRBV12-5 to TRBJ2-6; TRBD2 is a possible D gene (7 bases). Germline CDR1 reads LGHNT; CDR2 reads FRNRAP. The V end was cut by 2 bases, the J end by 2 bases, with 13 bases between. The CDR3 spans 17 residues. CDR3 nucleotide sequence: TGTGCTAGTGGTTTGACCTGGGAGGGGGCTGGGGCCAACGTCCTGACTTTC. Residues: CASGLTWEGAGANVLTF.

This clone was found a few times. V usage is TRBV7-2 and J usage is TRBJ2-7; possibly TRBD1 or TRBD2 for D (5 bases each). Germline V CDR1 and CDR2: SGHTA, FQGNSA. The CDR3 totals 13 residues. Deletions cut 4 bases from V and 7 bases from J, with 14 bases between. This chain's CDR3 is CASSWTWEQEQYF. CDR3 sequence (DNA): TGTGCCAGCAGCTGGACATGGGAGCAAGAGCAGTACTTC.